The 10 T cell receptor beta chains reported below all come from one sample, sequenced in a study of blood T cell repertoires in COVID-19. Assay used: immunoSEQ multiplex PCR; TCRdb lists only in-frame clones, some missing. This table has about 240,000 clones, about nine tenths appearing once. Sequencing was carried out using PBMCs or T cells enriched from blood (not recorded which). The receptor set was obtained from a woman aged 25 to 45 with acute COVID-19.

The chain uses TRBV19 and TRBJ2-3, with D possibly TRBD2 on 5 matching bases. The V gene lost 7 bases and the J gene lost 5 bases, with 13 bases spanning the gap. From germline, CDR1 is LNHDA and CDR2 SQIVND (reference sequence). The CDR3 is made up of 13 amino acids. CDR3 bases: TGTGCCAGTATCCCTAGCTTAGGAGATACGCAGTATTTT. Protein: CASIPSLGDTQYF.

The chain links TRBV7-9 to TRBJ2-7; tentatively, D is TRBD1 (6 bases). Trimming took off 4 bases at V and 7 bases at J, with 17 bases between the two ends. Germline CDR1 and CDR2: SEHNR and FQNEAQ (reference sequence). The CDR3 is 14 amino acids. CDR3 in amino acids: CASSSSRGTGEQYF. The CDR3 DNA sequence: TGTGCCAGCAGCTCCTCAAGGGGGACCGGGGAGCAGTACTTC.

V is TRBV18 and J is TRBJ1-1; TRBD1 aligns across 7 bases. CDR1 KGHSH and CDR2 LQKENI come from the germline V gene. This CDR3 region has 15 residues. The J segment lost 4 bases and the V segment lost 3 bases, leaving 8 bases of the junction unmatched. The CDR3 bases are TGTGCCAGCTCACCTTTGGAGGGGGCATTCACTGAAGCTTTCTTT. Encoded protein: CASSPLEGAFTEAFF.

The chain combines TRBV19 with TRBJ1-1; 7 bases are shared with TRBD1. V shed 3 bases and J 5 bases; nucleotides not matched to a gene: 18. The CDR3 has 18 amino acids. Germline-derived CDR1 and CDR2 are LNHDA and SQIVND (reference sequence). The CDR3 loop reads CASSIPVGTEGWKTEAFF. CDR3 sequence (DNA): TGTGCCAGTAGTATCCCGGTGGGGACAGAAGGGTGGAAGACTGAAGCTTTCTTT.

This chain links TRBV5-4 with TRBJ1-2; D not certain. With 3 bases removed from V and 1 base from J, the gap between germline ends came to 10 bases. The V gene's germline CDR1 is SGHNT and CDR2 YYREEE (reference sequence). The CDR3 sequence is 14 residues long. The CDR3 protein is CASSSASGNYGYTF. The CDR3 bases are TGTGCCAGCAGCTCCGCCAGCGGTAACTATGGCTACACCTTC.

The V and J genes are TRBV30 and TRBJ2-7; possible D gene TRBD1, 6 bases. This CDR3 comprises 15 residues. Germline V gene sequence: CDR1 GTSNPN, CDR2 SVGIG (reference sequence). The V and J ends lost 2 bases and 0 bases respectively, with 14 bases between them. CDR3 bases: TGTGCCTGGAGTCTTGGGGGCGATGGCTCCTACGAGCAGTACTTC. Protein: CAWSLGGDGSYEQYF. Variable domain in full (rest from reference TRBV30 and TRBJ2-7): SQTIHQWPATLVQPVGSPLSLECTVEGTSNPNLYWYRQAAGRGLQLLFYSVGIGQISSEVPQNLSASRPQDRQFILSSKKLLLSDSGFYLCAWSLGGDGSYEQYFGPGTRLTVT.

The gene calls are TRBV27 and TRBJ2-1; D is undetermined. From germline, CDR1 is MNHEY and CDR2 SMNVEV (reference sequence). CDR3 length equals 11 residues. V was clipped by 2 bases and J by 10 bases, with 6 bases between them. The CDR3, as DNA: TGTGCCAGCAGTTTACTCGGGGAGCAGTTCTTC. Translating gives CASSLLGEQFF.

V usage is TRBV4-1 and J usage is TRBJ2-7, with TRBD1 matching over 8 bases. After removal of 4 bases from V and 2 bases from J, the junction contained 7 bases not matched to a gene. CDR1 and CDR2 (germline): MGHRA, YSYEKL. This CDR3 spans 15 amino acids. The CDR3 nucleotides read TGCGCCAGCAGCCTCGGTGGGACAGGCACCTACGAGCAGTACTTC. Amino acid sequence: CASSLGGTGTYEQYF.

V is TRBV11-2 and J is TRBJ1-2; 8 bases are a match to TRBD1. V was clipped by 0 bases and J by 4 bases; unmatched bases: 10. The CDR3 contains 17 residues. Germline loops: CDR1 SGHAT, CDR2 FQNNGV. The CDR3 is CASSLDLGTGSFYGYTF. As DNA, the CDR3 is TGTGCCAGCAGCTTAGATCTGGGGACAGGAAGCTTCTATGGCTACACCTTC.

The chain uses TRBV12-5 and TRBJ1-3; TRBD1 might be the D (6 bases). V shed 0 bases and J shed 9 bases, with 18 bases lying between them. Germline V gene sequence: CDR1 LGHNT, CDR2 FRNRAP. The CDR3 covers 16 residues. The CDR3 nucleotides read TGTGCTAGTGGTTTGGTTCTCTCCCGGGACATCGGCACCATATATTTT. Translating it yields CASGLVLSRDIGTIYF.